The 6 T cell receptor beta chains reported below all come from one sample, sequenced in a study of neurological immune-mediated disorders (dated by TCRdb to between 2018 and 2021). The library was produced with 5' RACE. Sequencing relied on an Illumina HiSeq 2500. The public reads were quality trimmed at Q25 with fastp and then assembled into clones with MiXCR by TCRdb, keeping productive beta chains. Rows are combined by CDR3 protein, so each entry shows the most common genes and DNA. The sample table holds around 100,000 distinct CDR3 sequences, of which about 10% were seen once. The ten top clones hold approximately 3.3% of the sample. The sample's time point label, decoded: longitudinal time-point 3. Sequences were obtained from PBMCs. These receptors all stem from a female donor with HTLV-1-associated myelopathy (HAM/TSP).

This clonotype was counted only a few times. CDR3 coding DNA: TGTGCCAGCAGCTTGTTTAGCGGGGACGCGGTCGCGCAGTATTTT. Translated, it gives CASSLFSGDAVAQYF. The chain joins TRBV5-5 to TRBJ2-3; 8 positions agree with TRBD2. V shed 1 base and J 10 bases; nucleotides not matched to a gene: 11. This CDR3 comprises 15 residues. Germline V gives CDR1 SGHKS, CDR2 YYEKEE (reference sequence). The complete variable domain, with remaining parts taken from reference TRBV5-5 and TRBJ2-3, reads DAGVTQSPTHLIKTRGQQVTLRCSPISGHKSVSWYQQVLGQGPQFIFQYYEKEERGRGNFPDRFSARQFPNYSSELNVNALLLGDSALYLCASSLFSGDAVAQYFGPGTRLTVL.

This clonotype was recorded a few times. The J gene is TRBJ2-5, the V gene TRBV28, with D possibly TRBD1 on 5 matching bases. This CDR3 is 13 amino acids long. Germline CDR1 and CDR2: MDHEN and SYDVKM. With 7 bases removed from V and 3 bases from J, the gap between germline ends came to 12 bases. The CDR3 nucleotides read TGTGCCAGCACTCCACAAGGGGAAGAGACCCAGTACTTC. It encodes CASTPQGEETQYF.

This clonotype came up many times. CDR3 nucleotide sequence: TGCGCCAGCAGCTCCCCCACAGGGAGCACTGAAGCTTTCTTT. Its translation is CASSSPTGSTEAFF. The V call is TRBV5-1, the J call TRBJ1-1; tentatively, D is TRBD1 (6 bases). This CDR3 is 14 amino acids long. The germline gives CDR1 SGHRS, CDR2 YFSETQ. With 3 bases removed from V and 4 bases from J, the gap between germline ends came to 13 bases.

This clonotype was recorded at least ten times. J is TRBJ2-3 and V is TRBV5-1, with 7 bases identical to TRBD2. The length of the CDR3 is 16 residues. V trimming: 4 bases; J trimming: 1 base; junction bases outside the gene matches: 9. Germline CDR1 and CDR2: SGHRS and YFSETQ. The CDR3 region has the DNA TGCGCCAGCAGCAGGGCCCTCGCGGGGGGCACAGATACGCAGTATTTT. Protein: CASSRALAGGTDTQYF.

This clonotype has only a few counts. Here the CDR3 reads CASSSGQGALSGYTF. The CDR3, as DNA: TGTGCCAGCAGTTCAGGACAGGGGGCGTTGAGTGGCTACACCTTC. The rearrangement joins TRBV27 to TRBJ1-2; the match to TRBD1 covers 11 bases. Losses at the gene ends were 4 bases for V and 7 bases for J; bases not matched to a gene: 8. CDR3 size: 15 residues. CDR1 is MNHEY, CDR2 SMNVEV, per germline (reference sequence).

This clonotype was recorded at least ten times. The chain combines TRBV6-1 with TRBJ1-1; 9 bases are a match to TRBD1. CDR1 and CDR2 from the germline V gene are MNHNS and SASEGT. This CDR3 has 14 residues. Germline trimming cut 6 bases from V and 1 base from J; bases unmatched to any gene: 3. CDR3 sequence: CASSVDRGNTEAFF. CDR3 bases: TGTGCCAGCAGCGTGGACAGGGGGAACACTGAAGCTTTCTTT.